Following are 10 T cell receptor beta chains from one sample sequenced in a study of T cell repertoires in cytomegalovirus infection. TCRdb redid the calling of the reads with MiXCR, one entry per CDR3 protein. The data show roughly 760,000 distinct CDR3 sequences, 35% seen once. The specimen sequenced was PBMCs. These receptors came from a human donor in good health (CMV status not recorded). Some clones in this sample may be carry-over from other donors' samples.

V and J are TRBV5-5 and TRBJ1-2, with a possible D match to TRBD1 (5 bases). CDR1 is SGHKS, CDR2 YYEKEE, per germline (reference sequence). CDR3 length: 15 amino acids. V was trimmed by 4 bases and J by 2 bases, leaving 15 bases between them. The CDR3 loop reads CASSRGHRINYGYTF. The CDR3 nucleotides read TGTGCCAGCAGCCGTGGACACCGGATCAACTATGGCTACACCTTC.

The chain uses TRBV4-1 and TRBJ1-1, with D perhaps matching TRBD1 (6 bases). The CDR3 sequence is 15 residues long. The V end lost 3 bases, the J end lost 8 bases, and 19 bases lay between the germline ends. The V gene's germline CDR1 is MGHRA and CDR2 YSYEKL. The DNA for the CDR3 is TGCGCCAGCAGCCATCGCGACCGGGGGGGCCCCGAAGCTTTCTTT. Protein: CASSHRDRGGPEAFF.

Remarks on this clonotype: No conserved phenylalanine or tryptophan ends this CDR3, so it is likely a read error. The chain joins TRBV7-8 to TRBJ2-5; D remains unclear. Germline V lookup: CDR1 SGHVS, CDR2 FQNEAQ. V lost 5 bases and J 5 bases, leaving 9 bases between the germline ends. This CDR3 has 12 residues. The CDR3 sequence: CASSQFGETQYL. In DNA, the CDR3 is TGTGCCAGCAGCCAGTTTGGGGAGACCCAGTACTTA.

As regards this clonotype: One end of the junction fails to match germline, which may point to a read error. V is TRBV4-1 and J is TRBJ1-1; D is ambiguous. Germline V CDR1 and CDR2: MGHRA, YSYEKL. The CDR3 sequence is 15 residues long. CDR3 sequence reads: CASSHFSQRNTAAFF. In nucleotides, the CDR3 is TGCGCCAGCAGCCACTTCTCCCAGAGGAACACTGCAGCTTTCTTT.

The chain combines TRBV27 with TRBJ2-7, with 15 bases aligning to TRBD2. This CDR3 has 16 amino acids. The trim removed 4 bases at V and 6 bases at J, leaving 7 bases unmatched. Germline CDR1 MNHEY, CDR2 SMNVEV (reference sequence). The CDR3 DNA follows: TGTGCCAGCAGTTATTGGACTAGCGGGGGGGTCTCCGAGCAGTACTTC. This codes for CASSYWTSGGVSEQYF.

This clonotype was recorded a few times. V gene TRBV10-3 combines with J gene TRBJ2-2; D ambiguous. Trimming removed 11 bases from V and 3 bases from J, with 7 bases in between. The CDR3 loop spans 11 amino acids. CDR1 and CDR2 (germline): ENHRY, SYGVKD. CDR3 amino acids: CAARYTGELFF. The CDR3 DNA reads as TGTGCCGCCAGATACACCGGGGAGCTGTTTTTT.

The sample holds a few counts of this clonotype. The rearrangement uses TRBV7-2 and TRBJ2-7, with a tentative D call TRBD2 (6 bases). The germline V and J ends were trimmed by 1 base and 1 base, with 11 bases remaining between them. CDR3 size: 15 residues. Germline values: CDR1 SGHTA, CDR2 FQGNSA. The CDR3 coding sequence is TGTGCCAGCAGCTTAGTGGGACTCGCGTCCTACGAGCAGTACTTC. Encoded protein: CASSLVGLASYEQYF.

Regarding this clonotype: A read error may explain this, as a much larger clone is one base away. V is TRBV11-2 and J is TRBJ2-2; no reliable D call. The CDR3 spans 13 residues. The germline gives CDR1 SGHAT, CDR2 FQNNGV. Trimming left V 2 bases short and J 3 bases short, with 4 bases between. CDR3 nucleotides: TGTGCCAGCAGCTTAAGGCACACCGGGGAGCTGTTTTTT. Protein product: CASSLRHTGELFF.

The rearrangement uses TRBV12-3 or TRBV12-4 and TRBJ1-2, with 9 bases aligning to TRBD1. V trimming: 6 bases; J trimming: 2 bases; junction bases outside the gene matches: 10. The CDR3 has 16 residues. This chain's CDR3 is CASSTNTGGRNYGYTF. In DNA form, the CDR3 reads TGTGCCAGCAGCACAAATACAGGGGGCAGAAACTATGGCTACACCTTC.

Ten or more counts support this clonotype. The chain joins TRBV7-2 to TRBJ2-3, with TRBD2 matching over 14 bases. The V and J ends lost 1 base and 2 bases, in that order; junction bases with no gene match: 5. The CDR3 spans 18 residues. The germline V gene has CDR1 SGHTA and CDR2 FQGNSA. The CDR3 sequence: CASSLGLAGGPDTDTQYF. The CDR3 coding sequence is TGTGCCAGCAGCTTAGGACTAGCGGGGGGGCCGGACACAGATACGCAGTATTTT.